This T cell receptor beta chain was observed in a study of identical twins (dated by TCRdb to the mid-2010s). Background for the entire study: TCR alpha and beta repertoires from monozygotic twins, unrelated adults of various ages and cord blood were deep-sequenced to test whether fetal clonotypes persist. Replicate twin experiments were performed at different times using different library preparation protocols to rule out contamination. Overall study results and their limits: Recombination models systematically underestimated out-of-frame TCR alpha sharing in monozygotic twins but agreed with sharing between unrelated individuals. Out-of-frame TCR alpha sequences shared between twins showed an excess of low generation-probability sequences compared with coincidental sharing between unrelated individuals. In beta out-of-frame sequences, excess twin sharing was weaker, because having fewer shared sequences lowered the signal-to-noise ratio. Because the same donors could not be followed over many years, the conclusions relied on cross-sectional statistical analysis. Invariant T cells such as MAIT and iNKT could partly confound zero-insertion analyses, although diverse VJ usage argued against such confounding for most clonotypes. Abundant cord blood beta clonotypes carried fewer insertions; young adult naive repertoires showed a weaker similar trend, while memory repertoires showed none.

For this clonotype: Its antigen remains unidentified. The sample holds no much larger clone one base away, and base qualities are not on file.

Receptors were amplified or captured by 5' RACE. Sequencing used an Illumina HiSeq 2000. Template switching introduced a universal primer binding site; the final cDNA contained a unique molecular identifier, enabling accurate counting of TCR cDNA molecules. First-strand cDNA for TCR alpha and beta chains was synthesized from specific primers in the conserved constant-segment region. To control for contamination, each cDNA library was double barcoded with a SMART-Mk sample barcode plus Illumina barcodes. TruSeq adapter sequences and Illumina sample barcodes were added in two successive PCR steps. The TCR alpha and beta cDNA libraries were sequenced on the Illumina HiSeq platform using custom primers. Per the original workflow: Unique molecular identifiers were extracted from raw reads with MiGEC, and CDR3 positions were determined with MiXCR. Recombination models were inferred per individual with the repgenHMM and IGoR tools using an EM algorithm. Shared clonotypes were analyzed with the tcR package in R, and sharing was normalized by the product of cloneset sizes. To study raw recombination free of thymic and clonal selection effects, out-of-frame nonproductive sequences were analyzed. Using fastp trimming at Q25 and MiXCR clonotype assembly, TCRdb reanalyzed the public sequencing data and kept in-frame beta chains. Under each unique CDR3 protein, matching rows form one entry showing the most common genes and DNA. The V and J calls reflect TCRdb's pipeline rather than the authors' work. The sample table records some 690,000 distinct CDR3 sequences; about 20% of these occur just once. The ten top clones hold 4% to 5.5% of the sample.

From the cysteine up to the phenylalanine, the CDR3 has a length of 15 residues. Only CDR3 DNA is held: 45 bases, read in frame from base 1. The junction carries 8 bases between V and J, which are trimmed by 0 bases and 3 bases respectively. Looking up the germline V gene yields CDR1 MNHEY and CDR2 SVGAGI. Only healthy Caucasian donors were included. Three pairs of female monozygotic twins, all aged roughly 18 to 29 years, were included in the twin cohort. RNA for TCR libraries was isolated from peripheral blood mononuclear cells. The sample also formed part of further work on T cells expressing NK-cell markers. As the second paper documents: TCR beta-chain repertoires were profiled in sorted CD3+CD56+NKG2C+, CD3+CD56+NKG2C- and CD3+CD56-NKG2C+ T-cell subsets from about 8 donors. Among the eight sequenced donors, only one was HCMV-seronegative, while the other seven were HCMV-seropositive. To restrict sorting to alphabetaTCR-expressing T cells, an anti-gammadeltaTCR antibody was added in several experiments. In over five donors, the dominant CD3+CD56+NKG2C+ clonotypes were among the top 10 CD8+ clonotypes and accounted for about 1.0-7.0% of CD8+ T cells. Those dominant clonotypes were again the most abundant among CD3+CD56-NKG2C+ cells in a few donors, at about 25-60.1%. It remained unclear whether the expanded NKG2C-expressing T cell clones were specific for HCMV antigens. All eight donors whose samples were sequenced were randomly selected healthy volunteers, three of them men and five women. HCMV serostatus was determined by detecting HCMV-specific IgG in serum with a commercial ELISA kit. For roughly 6 donors, bulk peripheral blood T-cell repertoires were additionally sequenced from unsorted PBMC. MIGEC was used to demultiplex reads and group reads by UMI, and MiTCR was used to assemble and quantify clonotypes. To remove erroneous sequences, TCR cDNA sequences were retained only when supported by two or more reads. The tcR package was used for downstream repertoire analysis, and clonotypes were matched across fractions by CDR3 nucleotide sequence plus V segment. VDJmatch was used to annotate antigen specificity against VDJdb, with one amino acid substitution allowed in CDR3.

The V gene is TRBV6-5 and the J gene is TRBJ2-2, with the D gene not confidently named. Sequencing used PBMCs. The clonotype comes from a young woman in good health. The CDR3 has the sequence CASSYSRQHTGELFF. The DNA reads TGTGCCAGCAGTTACTCCCGCCAGCACACCGGGGAGCTGTTTTTT.